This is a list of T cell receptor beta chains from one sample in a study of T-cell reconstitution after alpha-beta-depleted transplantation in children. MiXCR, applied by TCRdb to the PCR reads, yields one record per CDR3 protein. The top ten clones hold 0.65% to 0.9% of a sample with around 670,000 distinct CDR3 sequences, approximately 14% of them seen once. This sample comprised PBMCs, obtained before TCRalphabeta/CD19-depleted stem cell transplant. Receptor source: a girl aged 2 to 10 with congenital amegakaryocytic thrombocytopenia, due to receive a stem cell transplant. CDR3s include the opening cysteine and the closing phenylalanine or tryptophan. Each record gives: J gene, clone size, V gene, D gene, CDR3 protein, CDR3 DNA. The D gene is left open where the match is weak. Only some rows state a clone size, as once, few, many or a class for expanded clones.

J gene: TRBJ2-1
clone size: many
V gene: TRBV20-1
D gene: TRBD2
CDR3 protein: CSVLGTSGNEQFF
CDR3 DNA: TGCAGTGTCCTCGGGACTAGCGGCAATGAGCAGTTCTTC

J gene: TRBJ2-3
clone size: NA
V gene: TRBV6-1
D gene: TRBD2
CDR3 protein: CAASRGGEILTDTQYF
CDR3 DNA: TGTGCCGCATCTCGGGGGGGAGAGATTCTCACAGATACGCAGTATTTT

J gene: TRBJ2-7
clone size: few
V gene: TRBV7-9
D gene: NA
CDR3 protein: CASSPQGRYEQYF
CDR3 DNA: TGTGCCAGCAGCCCACAGGGCCGCTACGAGCAGTACTTC

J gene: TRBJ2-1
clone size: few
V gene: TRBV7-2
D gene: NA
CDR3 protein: CASSGRLVFSDEQFF
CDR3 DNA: TGTGCCAGCAGCGGACGACTAGTATTTAGCGATGAGCAGTTCTTC

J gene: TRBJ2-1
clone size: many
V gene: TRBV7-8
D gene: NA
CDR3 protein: CASEGSSYNEQFF
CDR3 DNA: TGTGCCAGCGAGGGGAGCTCCTACAATGAGCAGTTCTTC

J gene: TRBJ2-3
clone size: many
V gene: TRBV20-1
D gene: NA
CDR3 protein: CSARPLGADTQYF
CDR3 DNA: TGCAGTGCTAGGCCGCTAGGGGCAGATACGCAGTATTTT

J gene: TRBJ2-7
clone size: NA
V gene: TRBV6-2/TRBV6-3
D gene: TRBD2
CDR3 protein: CASVASGRSRYEQYF
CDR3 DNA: TGTGCCAGCGTAGCTAGCGGGAGGAGTCGGTACGAGCAGTACTTC

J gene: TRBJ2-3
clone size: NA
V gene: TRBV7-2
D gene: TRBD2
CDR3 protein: CASSFFSGSSGTQYF
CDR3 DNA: TGTGCCAGCAGCTTTTTTAGCGGGAGTTCCGGTACGCAGTATTTT

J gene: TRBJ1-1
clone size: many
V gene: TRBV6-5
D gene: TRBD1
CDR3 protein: CASSYSYRGGTEAFF
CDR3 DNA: TGTGCCAGCAGTTACTCTTACAGGGGCGGCACTGAAGCTTTCTTT

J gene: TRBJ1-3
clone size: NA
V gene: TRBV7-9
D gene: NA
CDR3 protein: CASRSRGRGRNTIYF
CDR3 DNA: TGTGCCAGCAGAAGCCGGGGTCGAGGGAGAAACACCATATATTTT

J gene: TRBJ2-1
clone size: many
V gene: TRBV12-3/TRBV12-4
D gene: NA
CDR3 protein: CASSFQFAHRYNEQFF
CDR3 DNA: TGTGCCAGCAGTTTCCAGTTCGCGCATCGATACAATGAGCAGTTCTTC

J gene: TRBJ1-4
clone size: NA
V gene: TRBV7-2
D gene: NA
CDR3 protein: CASSLHGGNEKLFF
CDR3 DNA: TGTGCCAGCAGCTTACATGGAGGAAATGAAAAACTGTTTTTT

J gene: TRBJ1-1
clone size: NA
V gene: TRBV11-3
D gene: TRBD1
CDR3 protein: CASSPYRGGEAFF
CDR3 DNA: TGTGCCAGCAGCCCCTACAGGGGTGGTGAAGCTTTCTTT

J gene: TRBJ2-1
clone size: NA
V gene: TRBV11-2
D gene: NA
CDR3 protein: CASSLDQVGGSSYNEQFF
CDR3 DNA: TGTGCCAGCAGCTTAGATCAAGTCGGCGGAAGCTCCTACAATGAGCAGTTCTTC

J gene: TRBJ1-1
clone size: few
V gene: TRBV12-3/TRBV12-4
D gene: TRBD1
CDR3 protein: CASRRQGLNTEAFF
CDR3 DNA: TGTGCCAGCAGACGACAGGGGTTGAACACTGAAGCTTTCTTT

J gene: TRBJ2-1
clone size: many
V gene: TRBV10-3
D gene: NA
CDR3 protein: CALSGGNEQFF
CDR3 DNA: TGTGCCCTTAGTGGGGGGAATGAGCAGTTCTTC

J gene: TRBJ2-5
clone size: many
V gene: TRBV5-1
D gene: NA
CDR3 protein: CASSLLGLRETQYF
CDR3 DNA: TGCGCCAGCAGCTTGCTAGGGTTACGGGAGACCCAGTACTTC

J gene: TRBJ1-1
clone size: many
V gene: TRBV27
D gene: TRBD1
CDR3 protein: CASRRAASTGSTEAFF
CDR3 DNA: TGTGCCAGCAGACGTGCTGCGTCGACAGGGAGTACTGAAGCTTTCTTT

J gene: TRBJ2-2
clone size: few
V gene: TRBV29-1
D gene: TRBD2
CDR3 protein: CSVARAGRGELFF
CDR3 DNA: TGCAGCGTCGCTAGAGCGGGACGAGGGGAGCTGTTTTTT

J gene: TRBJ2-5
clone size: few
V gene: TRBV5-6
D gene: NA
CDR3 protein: CASSLLISETQYF
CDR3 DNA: TGTGCCAGCAGCTTGCTGATCTCGGAGACCCAGTACTTC

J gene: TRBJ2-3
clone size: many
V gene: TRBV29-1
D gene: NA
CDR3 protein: CSVGGPTDTQYF
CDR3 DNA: TGCAGCGTTGGGGGGCCAACAGATACGCAGTATTTT

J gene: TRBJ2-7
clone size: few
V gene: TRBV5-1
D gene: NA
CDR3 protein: CASSLGGFRTGEQYF
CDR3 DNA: TGCGCCAGCAGCTTGGGAGGGTTCAGGACCGGAGAGCAGTACTTC

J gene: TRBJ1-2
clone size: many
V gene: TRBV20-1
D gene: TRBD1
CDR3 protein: CSARGVDRWSNYGYTF
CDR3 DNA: TGCAGTGCTAGAGGGGTGGACAGGTGGTCTAACTATGGCTACACCTTC

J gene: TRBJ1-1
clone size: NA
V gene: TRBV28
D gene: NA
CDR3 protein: CASTRGTCTEAFF
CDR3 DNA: TGTGCCAGCACGAGGGGGACGTGCACTGAAGCTTTCTTT

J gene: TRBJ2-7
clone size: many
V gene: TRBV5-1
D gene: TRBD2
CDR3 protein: CASSLGLAVYEQYF
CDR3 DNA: TGTGCCAGCAGTTTGGGACTAGCAGTTTACGAGCAGTACTTC

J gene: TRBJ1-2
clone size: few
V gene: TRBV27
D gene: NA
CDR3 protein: CASSRTDKYGYTF
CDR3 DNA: TGTGCCAGCAGTAGGACAGACAAATATGGCTACACCTTC

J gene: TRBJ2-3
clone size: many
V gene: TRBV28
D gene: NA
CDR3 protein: CASSFRDGWTDTQYF
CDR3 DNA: TGTGCCAGCAGTTTCCGGGACGGATGGACAGATACGCAGTATTTT

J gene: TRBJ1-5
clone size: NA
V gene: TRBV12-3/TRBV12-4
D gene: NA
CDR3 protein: CASSSPGWQPQHF
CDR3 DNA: TGTGCCAGCAGTTCCCCGGGTTGGCAGCCCCAGCATTTT

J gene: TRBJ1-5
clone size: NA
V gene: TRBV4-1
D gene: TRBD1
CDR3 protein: CASSQEVRTGVQPQHF
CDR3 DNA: TGCGCCAGCAGCCAAGAAGTTCGGACAGGGGTCCAGCCCCAGCATTTT

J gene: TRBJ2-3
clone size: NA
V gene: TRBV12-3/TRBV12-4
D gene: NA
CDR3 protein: CASRYQTSWSDTQYF
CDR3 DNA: TGTGCCAGCAGGTACCAGACTAGTTGGTCAGATACGCAGTATTTT

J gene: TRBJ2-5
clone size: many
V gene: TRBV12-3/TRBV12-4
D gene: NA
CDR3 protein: CASSFDPIQETQYF
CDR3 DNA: TGTGCCAGCAGTTTCGACCCAATCCAAGAGACCCAGTACTTC

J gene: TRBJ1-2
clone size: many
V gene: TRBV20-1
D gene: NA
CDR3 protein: CSADFRDREVDGYTF
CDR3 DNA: NA

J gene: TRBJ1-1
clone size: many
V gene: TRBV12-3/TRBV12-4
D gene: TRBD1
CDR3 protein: CASSFGQGASEAFF
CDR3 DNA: TGTGCCAGCAGTTTTGGGCAGGGGGCCTCTGAAGCTTTCTTT

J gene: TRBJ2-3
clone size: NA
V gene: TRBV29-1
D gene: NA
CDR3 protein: CSVVGIYTDTQYF
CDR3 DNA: TGCAGCGTTGTAGGAATCTACACAGATACGCAGTATTTT

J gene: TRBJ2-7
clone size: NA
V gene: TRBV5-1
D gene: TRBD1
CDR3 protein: CASSPRTGFDEQYF
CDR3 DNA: TGCGCCAGCAGCCCAAGGACAGGGTTTGACGAGCAGTACTTC

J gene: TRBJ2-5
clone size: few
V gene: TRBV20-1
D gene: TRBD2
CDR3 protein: CSEKSGAQETQYF
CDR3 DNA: TGCAGTGAAAAAAGCGGGGCCCAAGAGACCCAGTACTTC

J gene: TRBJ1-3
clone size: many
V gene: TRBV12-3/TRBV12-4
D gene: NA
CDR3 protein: CASSNGGNTIYF
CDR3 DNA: TGTGCCAGCAGCAACGGTGGAAACACCATATATTTT

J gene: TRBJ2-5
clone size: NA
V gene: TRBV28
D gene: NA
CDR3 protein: CATLEETQYF
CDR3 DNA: TGTGCCACCCTTGAAGAGACCCAGTACTTC

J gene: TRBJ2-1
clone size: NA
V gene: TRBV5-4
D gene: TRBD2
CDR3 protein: CASRFSGRAYNEQFF
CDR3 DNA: TGTGCCAGCAGGTTTAGCGGGAGGGCCTACAATGAGCAGTTCTTC

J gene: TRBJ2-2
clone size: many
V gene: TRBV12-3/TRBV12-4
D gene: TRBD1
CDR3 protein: CASSPVLGTGSYTGELFF
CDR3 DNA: TGTGCCAGCAGCCCAGTCCTCGGGACAGGGAGTTACACCGGGGAGCTGTTTTTT

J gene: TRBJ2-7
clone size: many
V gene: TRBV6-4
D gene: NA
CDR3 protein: CASSDPKEQYF
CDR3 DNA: TGTGCCAGCAGTGACCCCAAGGAGCAGTACTTC

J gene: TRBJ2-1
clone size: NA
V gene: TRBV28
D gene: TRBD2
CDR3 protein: CASSLGSGRHNEQFF
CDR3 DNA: TGTGCCAGCAGTTTGGGTAGCGGGAGGCACAATGAGCAGTTCTTC

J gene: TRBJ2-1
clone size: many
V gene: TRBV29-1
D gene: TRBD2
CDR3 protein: CSVEIAGYNEQFF
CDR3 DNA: TGCAGCGTTGAGATAGCGGGCTACAATGAGCAGTTCTTC

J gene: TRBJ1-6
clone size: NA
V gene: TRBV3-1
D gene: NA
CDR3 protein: CASSHHRGGSPLHF
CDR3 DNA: TGTGCCAGCAGCCATCACAGAGGGGGATCACCCCTCCACTTT

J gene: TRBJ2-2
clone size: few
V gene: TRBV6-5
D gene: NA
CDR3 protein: CASSYGFTEANTGELFF
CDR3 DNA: TGTGCCAGCAGTTATGGGTTCACAGAGGCGAACACCGGGGAGCTGTTTTTT

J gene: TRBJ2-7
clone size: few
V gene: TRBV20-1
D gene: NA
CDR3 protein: CSARDVRETSSVHEQYF
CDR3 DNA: TGCAGTGCTAGAGATGTTAGAGAGACTTCAAGTGTCCACGAGCAGTACTTC

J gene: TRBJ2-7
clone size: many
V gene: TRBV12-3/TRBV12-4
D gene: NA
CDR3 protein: CASRTSRSSYEQYF
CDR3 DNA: TGTGCCAGCAGAACGTCTAGGAGCTCCTACGAGCAGTACTTC

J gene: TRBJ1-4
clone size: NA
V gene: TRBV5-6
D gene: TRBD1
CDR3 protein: CASSLGTGPDEKLFF
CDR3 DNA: TGTGCCAGCAGCCTCGGGACAGGGCCTGATGAAAAACTGTTTTTT

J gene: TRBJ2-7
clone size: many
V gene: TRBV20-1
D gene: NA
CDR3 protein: CSARDSFSRSGDEQYF
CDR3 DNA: TGCAGTGCTAGAGATTCTTTTTCACGGAGTGGGGACGAGCAGTACTTC

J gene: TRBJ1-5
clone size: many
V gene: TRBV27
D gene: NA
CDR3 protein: CASSYCGQSYSNQPQHF
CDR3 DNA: TGTGCCAGCAGTTACTGCGGACAGTCCTATAGCAATCAGCCCCAGCATTTT

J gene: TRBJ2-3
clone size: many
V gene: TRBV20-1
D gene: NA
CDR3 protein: CSASSRSSTDTQYF
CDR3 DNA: TGCAGTGCTAGTAGCCGTTCTAGCACAGATACGCAGTATTTT

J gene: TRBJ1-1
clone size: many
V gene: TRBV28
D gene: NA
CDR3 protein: CASSPSRLQWGAFF
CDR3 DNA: TGTGCCAGCAGCCCCTCTAGGCTCCAATGGGGGGCTTTCTTT

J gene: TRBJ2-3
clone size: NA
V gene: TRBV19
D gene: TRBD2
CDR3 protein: CASSLQREGLDTQYF
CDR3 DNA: TGTGCCAGTAGTCTCCAGCGGGAGGGCCTCGATACGCAGTATTTT

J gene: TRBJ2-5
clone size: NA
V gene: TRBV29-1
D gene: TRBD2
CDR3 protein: CSAGGLAGAWEQKTQYF
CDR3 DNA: TGCAGCGCCGGGGGACTAGCGGGAGCGTGGGAGCAAAAGACCCAGTACTTC

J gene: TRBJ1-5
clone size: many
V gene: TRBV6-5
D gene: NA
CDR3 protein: CASSYGGRGSPQHF
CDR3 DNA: TGTGCCAGCAGTTACGGGGGTCGGGGTAGCCCCCAGCATTTT

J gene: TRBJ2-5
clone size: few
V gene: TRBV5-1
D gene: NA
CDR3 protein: CASSLWAEETQYF
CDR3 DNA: TGCGCCAGCAGCTTGTGGGCGGAGGAGACCCAGTACTTC

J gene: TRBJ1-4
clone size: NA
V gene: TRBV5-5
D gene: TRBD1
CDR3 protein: CASSLTGTVNEKLFF
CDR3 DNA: TGTGCCAGCAGCTTGACCGGGACAGTAAATGAAAAACTGTTTTTT

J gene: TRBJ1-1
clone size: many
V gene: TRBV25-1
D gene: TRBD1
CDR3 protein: CASSERQGTAFF
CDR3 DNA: TGTGCCAGCAGTGAAAGACAGGGGACAGCTTTCTTT

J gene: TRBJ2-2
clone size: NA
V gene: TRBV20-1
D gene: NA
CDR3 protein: CSARDPGRNTGELFF
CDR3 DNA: TGCAGTGCTAGAGATCCGGGGAGGAACACCGGGGAGCTGTTTTTT

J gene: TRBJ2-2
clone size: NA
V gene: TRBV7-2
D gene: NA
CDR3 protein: CASSFWGMTGELFF
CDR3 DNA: TGTGCCAGCAGCTTTTGGGGGATGACCGGGGAGCTGTTTTTT